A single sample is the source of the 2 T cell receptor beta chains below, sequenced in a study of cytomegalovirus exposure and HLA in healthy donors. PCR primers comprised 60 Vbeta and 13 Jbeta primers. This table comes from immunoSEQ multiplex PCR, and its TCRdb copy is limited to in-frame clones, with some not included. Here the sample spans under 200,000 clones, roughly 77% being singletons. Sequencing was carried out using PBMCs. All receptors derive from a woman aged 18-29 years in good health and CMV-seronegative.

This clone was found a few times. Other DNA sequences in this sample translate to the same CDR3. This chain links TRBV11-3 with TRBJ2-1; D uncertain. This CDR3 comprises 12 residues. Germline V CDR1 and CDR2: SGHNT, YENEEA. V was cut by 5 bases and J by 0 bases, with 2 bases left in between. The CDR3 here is CASSLSYNEQFF. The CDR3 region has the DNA TGTGCCAGCAGCCTCTCCTACAATGAGCAGTTCTTC.

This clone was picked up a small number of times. The DNA of the CDR3 is TGTGCCAGCAGTCCCGGGACAGGGTATACTGAAGCTTTCTTT. This codes for CASSPGTGYTEAFF. This chain links TRBV6-1 with TRBJ1-1; 9 bases line up with TRBD1. V gave up 5 bases and J gave up 5 bases; unmatched junction bases: 6. Germline values: CDR1 MNHNS, CDR2 SASEGT. The CDR3 sequence is 14 residues long.